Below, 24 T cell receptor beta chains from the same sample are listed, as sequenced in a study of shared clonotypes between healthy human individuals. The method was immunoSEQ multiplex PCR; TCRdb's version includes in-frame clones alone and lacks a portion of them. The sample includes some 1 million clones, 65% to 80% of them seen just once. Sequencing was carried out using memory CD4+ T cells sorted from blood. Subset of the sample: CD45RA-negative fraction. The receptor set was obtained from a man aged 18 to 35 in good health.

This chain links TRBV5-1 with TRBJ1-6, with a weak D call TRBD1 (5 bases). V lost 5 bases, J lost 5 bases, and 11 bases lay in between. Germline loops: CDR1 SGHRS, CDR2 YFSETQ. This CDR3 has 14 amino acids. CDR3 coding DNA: TGCGCCAGCAGTCCAGGCAGGGATAATTCACCCCTCCACTTT. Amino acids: CASSPGRDNSPLHF.

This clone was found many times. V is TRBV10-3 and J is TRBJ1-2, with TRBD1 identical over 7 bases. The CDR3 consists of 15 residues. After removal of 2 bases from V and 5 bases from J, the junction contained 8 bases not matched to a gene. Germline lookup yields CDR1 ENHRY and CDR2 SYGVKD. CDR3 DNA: TGTGCCATCAGTGAGCCCCGGGACAGTCCGTATGGCTACACCTTC. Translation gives CAISEPRDSPYGYTF.

CDR3: CASSPGRATNTETQYF. Here the CDR3 DNA reads TGTGCCAGCTCACCGGGGCGCGCAACGAACACAGAGACCCAGTACTTC. The V call is TRBV18, the J call TRBJ2-5, with D possibly TRBD1 on 5 matching bases. This CDR3 contains 16 residues. Germline values: CDR1 KGHSH, CDR2 LQKENI. Trimming took off 3 bases at V and 4 bases at J, with 18 bases between the two ends. Full variable domain (rest looked up from reference TRBV18 and TRBJ2-5): NAGVMQNPRHLVRRRGQEARLRCSPMKGHSHVYWYRQLPEEGLKFMVYLQKENIIDESGMPKERFSAEFPKEGPSILRIQQVVRGDSAAYFCASSPGRATNTETQYFGPGTRLLVL.

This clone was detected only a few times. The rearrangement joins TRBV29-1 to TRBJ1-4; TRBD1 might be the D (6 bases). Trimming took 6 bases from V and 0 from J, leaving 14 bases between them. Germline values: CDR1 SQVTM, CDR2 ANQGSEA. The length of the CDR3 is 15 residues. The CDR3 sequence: CSVRGDQSTNEKLFF. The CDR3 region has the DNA TGCAGCGTGAGGGGGGACCAATCAACTAATGAAAAACTGTTTTTT.

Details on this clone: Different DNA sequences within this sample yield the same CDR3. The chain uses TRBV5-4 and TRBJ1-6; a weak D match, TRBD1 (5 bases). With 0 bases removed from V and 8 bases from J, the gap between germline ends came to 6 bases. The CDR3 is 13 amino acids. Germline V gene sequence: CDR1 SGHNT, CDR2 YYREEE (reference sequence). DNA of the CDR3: TGTGCCAGCAGCTTGGGACAGTATTCACCCCTCCACTTT. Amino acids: CASSLGQYSPLHF.

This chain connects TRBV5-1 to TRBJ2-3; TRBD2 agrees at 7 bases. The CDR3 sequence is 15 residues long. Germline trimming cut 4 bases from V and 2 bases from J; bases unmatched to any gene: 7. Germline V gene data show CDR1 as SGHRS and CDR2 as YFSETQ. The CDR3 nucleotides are TGCGCCAGCAGCCCTAGCGGAGGGGCCACAGATACGCAGTATTTT. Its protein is CASSPSGGATDTQYF.

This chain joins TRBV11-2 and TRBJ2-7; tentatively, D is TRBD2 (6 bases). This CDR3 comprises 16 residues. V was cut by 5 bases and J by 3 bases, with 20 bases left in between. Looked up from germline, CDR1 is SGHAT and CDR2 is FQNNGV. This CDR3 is CASSRLAGGSSYEQYF. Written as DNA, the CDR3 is TGTGCCAGCAGCCGCCTTGCCGGGGGTAGTAGCTACGAGCAGTACTTC.

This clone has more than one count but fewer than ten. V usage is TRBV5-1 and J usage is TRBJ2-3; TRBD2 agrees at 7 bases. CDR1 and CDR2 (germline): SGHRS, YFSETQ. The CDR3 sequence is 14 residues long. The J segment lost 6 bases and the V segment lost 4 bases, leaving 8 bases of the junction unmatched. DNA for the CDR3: TGCGCCAGCAGCCCCGGACTAGTTGCCGATACGCAGTATTTT. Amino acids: CASSPGLVADTQYF. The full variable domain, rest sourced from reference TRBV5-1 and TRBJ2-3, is KAGVTQTPRYLIKTRGQQVTLSCSPISGHRSVSWYQQTPGQGLQFLFEYFSETQRNKGNFPGRFSGRQFSNSRSEMNVSTLELGDSALYLCASSPGLVADTQYFGPGTRLTVL.

Here the CDR3 DNA reads TGTGCCAGCAGCTCACTTTTTAGCCCTAACTATGGCTACACCTTC. This encodes CASSSLFSPNYGYTF. The rearrangement uses TRBV5-4 and TRBJ1-2, with D hard to call. V lost 3 bases, J lost 0 bases, and 12 bases lay in between. Looked up from germline, CDR1 is SGHNT and CDR2 is YYREEE (reference sequence). This CDR3 region has 15 residues.

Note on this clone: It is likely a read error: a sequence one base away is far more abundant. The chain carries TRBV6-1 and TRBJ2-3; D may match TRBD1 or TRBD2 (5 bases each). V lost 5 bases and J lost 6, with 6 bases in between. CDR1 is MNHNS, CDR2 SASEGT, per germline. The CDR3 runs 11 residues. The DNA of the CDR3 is TGTGCCAGCAGTTGGGGGGATACGCAGTATTTT. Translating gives CASSWGDTQYF.

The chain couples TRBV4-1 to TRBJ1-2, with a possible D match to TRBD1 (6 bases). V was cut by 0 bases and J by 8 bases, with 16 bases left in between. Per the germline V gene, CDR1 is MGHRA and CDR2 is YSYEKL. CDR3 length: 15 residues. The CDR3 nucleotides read TGCGCCAGCAGCCAAGATTCTGGGGGGCGAAGGGGCTACACCTTC. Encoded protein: CASSQDSGGRRGYTF.

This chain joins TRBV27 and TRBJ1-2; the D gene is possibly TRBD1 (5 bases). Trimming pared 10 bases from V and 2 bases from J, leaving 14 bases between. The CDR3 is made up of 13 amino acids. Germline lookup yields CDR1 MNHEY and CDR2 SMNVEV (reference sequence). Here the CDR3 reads CATATGENYGYTF. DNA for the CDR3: TGTGCCACCGCGACGGGGGAGAACTATGGCTACACCTTC.

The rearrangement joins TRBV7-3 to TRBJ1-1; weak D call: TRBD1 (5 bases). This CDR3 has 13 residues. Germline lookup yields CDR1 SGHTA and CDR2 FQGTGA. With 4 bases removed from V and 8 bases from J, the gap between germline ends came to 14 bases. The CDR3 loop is CASSSGAGSEAFF. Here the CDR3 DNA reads TGTGCCAGCAGCTCTGGGGCAGGGAGCGAAGCTTTCTTT.

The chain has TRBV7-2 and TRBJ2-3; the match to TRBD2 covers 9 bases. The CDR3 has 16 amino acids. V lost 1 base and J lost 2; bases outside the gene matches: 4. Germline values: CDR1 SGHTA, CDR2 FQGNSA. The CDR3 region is CASSLGASGATDTQYF. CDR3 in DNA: TGTGCCAGCAGCTTAGGGGCTAGCGGGGCCACAGATACGCAGTATTTT. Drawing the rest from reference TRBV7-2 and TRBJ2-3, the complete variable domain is GAGVSQSPSNKVTEKGKDVELRCDPISGHTALYWYRQSLGQGLEFLIYFQGNSAPDKSGLPSDRFSAERTGGSVSTLTIQRTQQEDSAVYLCASSLGASGATDTQYFGPGTRLTVL.

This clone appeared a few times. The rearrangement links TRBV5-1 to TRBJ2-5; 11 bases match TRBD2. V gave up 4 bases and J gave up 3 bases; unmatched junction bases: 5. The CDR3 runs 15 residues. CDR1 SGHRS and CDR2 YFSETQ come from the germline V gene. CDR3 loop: CASSTSGSTKETQYF. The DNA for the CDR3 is TGCGCCAGCAGCACTAGCGGGAGCACAAAAGAGACCCAGTACTTC.

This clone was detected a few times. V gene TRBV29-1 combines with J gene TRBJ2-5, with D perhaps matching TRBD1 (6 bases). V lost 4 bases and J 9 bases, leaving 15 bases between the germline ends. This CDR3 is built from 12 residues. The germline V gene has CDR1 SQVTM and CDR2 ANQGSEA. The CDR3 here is CSVALTGKAQYF. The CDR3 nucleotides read TGCAGCGTTGCCTTAACAGGGAAGGCCCAGTACTTC.

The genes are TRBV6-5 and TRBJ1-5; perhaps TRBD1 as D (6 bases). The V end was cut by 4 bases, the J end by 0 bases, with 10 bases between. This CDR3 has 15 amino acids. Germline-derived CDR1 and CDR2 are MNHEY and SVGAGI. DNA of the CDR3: TGTGCCAGCAGTTTCGGGGGGCATAGCAATCAGCCCCAGCATTTT. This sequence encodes CASSFGGHSNQPQHF.

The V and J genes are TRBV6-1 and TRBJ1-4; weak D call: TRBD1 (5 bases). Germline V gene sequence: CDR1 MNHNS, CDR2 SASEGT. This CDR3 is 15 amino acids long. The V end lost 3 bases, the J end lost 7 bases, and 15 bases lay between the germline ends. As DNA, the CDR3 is TGTGCCAGCAGTGACTCGGGGGTACGGGGTGAAAAACTGTTTTTT. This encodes CASSDSGVRGEKLFF.

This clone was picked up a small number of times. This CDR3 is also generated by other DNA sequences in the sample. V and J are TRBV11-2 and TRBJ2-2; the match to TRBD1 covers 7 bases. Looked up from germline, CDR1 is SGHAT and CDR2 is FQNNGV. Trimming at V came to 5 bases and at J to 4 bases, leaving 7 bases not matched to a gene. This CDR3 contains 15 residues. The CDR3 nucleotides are TGTGCCAGCAGCCCCCGACAGGGTGGCACCGGGGAGCTGTTTTTT. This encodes CASSPRQGGTGELFF.

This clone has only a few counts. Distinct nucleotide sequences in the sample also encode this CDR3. The DNA for the CDR3 is TGTGCCAGCAGTGTTCTCGAGACCCAGTACTTC. Protein sequence: CASSVLETQYF. The chain employs TRBV2 and TRBJ2-5; D ambiguous. With 4 bases removed from V and 5 bases from J, the gap between germline ends came to 5 bases. Germline assignment: CDR1 SNHLY and CDR2 FYNNEI. The CDR3 is 11 amino acids.

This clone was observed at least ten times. CDR3 bases: TGTGCCAGCAGCTGGGGACTAGCGGGTGACTCCTACGAGCAGTACTTC. Amino acid sequence: CASSWGLAGDSYEQYF. The rearrangement links TRBV7-8 to TRBJ2-7; 12 positions agree with TRBD2. From germline, CDR1 is SGHVS and CDR2 FQNEAQ. Trimming took 4 bases from V and 0 from J; bases not matched to a gene: 4. This CDR3 region has 16 residues.

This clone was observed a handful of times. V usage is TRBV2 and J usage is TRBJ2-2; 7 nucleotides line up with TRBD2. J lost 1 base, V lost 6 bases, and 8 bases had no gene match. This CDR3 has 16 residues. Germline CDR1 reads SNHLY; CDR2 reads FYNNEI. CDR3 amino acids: CASSGAIAGNTGELFF. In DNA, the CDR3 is TGTGCCAGCAGCGGAGCGATAGCGGGGAACACCGGGGAGCTGTTTTTT.

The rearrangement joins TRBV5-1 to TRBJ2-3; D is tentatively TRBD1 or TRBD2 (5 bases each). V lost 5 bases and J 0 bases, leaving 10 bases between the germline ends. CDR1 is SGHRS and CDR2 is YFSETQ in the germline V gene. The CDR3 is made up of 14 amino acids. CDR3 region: CASRLGPSTDTQYF. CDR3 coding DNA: TGCGCCAGCAGGCTGGGACCGAGCACAGATACGCAGTATTTT.

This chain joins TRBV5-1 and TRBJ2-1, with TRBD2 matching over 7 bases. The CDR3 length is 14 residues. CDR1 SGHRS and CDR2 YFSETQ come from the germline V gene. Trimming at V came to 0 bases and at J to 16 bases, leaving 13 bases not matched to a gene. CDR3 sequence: CASSLAGLADDSFF. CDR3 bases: TGCGCCAGCAGCTTGGCCGGTCTAGCGGATGACTCATTCTTC.